The clone carrying this T cell receptor (beta chain) came up a few times. Treatment described: oral pan-JAK inhibitor, 5-10 mg twice daily. The V end was cut by 1 base, the J end by 3 bases, with 12 bases between. CDR3 length: 14 residues. From germline, CDR1 is GTSNPN and CDR2 SVGIG (reference sequence). Reverse transcription of extracted RNA yielded cDNA, which provided the sequencing template. The data were produced by immunoSEQ multiplex PCR, yet TCRdb's version contains in-frame clones alone and is incomplete. The table has more than 200,000 clones, approximately 65% seen once. The data are from a study of CD8+ T cells in alopecia areata.

Sequenced material: CD4+ T cells sorted from blood, taken at approximately week 42, from a patient treated with tofacitinib. This clonotype originated in a human donor with alopecia areata. This chain links TRBV30 with TRBJ1-2, with a weak D call TRBD1 (5 bases). CDR3: CAWSASGLYYGYTF. As DNA, the CDR3 is TGTGCCTGGAGTGCCTCGGGGCTTTACTATGGCTACACCTTC.